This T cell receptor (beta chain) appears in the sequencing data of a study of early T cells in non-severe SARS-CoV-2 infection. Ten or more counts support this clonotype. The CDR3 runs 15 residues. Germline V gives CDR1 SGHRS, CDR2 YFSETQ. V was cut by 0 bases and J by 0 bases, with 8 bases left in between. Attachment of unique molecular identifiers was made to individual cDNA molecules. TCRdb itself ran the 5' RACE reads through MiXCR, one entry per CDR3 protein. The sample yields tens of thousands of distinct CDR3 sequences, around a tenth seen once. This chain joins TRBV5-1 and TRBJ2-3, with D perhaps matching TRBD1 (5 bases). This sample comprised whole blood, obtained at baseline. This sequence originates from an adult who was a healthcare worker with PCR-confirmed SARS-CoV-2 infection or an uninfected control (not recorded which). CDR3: CASSLVQGSTDTQYF. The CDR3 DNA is TGCGCCAGCAGCTTGGTGCAGGGCAGCACAGATACGCAGTATTTT.